Listed here is a single T cell receptor (beta chain). Its antigen is not identified. The source of the sample is a study of T cell therapy after organ transplantation. The germline gives CDR1 SGDLS, CDR2 YYNGEE. There are 14 residues in the CDR3. Trimming shortened V by 3 bases and J by 2 bases, and 12 bases separated the two germline ends. Repertoires were generated with immunoSEQ multiplex PCR, while TCRdb's copy carries only in-frame clones and drops some. The data hold 40,000 to 60,000 clones, with 94% observed a single time. The receptor comes from a human patient who had received a solid organ transplant and had CMV disease. The starting material was CD8+ T cells from blood, obtained before autologous CMV-specific T cell therapy. The chain links TRBV9 to TRBJ2-7; no clear D. The CDR3 protein is CASSAGIGPYEQYF. The CDR3 DNA sequence: TGTGCCAGCAGCGCCGGCATAGGGCCCTACGAGCAGTACTTC.